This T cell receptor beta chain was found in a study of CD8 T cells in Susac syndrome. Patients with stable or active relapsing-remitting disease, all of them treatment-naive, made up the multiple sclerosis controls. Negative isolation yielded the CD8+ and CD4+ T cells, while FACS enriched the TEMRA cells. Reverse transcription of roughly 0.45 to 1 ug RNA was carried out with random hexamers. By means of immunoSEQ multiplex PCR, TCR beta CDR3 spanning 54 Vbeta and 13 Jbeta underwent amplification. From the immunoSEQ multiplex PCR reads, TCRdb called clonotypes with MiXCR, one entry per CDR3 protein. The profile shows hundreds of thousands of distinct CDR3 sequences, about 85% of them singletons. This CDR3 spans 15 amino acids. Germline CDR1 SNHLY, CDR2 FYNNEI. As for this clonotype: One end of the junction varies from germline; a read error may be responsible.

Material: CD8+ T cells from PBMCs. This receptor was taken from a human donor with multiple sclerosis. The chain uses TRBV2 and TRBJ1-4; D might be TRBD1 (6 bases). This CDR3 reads CASRWTVATNEKPFF. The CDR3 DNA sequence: TGTGCCAGCAGGTGGACAGTTGCAACTAATGAAAAACCGTTTTTT.